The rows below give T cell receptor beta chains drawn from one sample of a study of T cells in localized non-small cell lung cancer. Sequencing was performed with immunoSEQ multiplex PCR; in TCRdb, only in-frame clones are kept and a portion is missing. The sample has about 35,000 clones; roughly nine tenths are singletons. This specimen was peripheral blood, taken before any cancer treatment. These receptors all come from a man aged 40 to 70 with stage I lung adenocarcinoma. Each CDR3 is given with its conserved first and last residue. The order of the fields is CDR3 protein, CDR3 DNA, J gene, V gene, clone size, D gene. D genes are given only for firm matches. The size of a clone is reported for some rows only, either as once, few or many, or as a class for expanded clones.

CASSPGGPYEQYF,TGTGCCAGCAGCCCCGGGGGTCCCTACGAGCAGTACTTC,TRBJ2-7,TRBV11-2,-,-
CASSGDRGYEQYF,TGTGCCAGCTCGGGGGACAGAGGCTACGAGCAGTACTTC,TRBJ2-7,TRBV27,-,-
CASSLKQGASYEQYF,TGTGCCAGTAGTTTAAAACAGGGGGCCTCCTACGAGCAGTACTTC,TRBJ2-7,TRBV19,-,TRBD1
CASSVIGGSEQFF,TGTGCCAGCAGCGTAATAGGGGGCAGTGAGCAGTTCTTC,TRBJ2-1,TRBV9,-,TRBD1
CASSKTRPRAGADQPQHF,TGTGCCAGCAGCAAAACTCGTCCAAGGGCAGGGGCAGATCAGCCCCAGCATTTT,TRBJ1-5,TRBV21-1,-,-
CASSLVRSEQYF,TGTGCCAGCAGCTTGGTAAGGTCCGAGCAGTACTTC,TRBJ2-7,TRBV5-5,-,-
CAWSKGGARSDTQYF,TGTGCCTGGAGTAAGGGGGGAGCTAGGTCAGATACGCAGTATTTT,TRBJ2-3,TRBV30,-,-
CSVGTGNYGYTF,TGCAGCGTCGGGACGGGTAACTATGGCTACACCTTC,TRBJ1-2,TRBV29-1,-,-
CASSPGSPLHF,TGTGCCAGCTCACCAGGTTCACCCCTCCACTTT,TRBJ1-6,TRBV18,-,-
CASSWTGPGTEAFF,TGCGCCAGCAGTTGGACTGGACCGGGGACTGAAGCTTTCTTT,TRBJ1-1,TRBV5-1,-,-
CAWSVRAGTSNSPLHF,TGTGCCTGGAGTGTACGAGCAGGGACTTCTAATTCACCCCTCCACTTT,TRBJ1-6,TRBV30,-,-
CASTGTGGLGLSTEAFF,TGTGCCAGCACAGGAACGGGGGGTTTGGGTCTGAGCACTGAAGCTTTCTTT,TRBJ1-1,TRBV2,-,-
CASSPGTVEAFF,TGTGCCAGCAGCCCGGGGACGGTTGAAGCTTTCTTT,TRBJ1-1,TRBV13,-,-
CASSPGRGNTEAFF,TGTGCCAGCTCACCGGGCAGGGGAAACACTGAAGCTTTCTTT,TRBJ1-1,TRBV18,-,-
CASSPTIQETQYF,TGTGCCAGCTCACCGACCATCCAAGAGACCCAGTACTTC,TRBJ2-5,TRBV18,-,-
CASSVGSSSGNTIYF,TGTGCCAGCAGTGTTGGCAGTTCCTCTGGAAACACCATATATTTT,TRBJ1-3,TRBV6-5,-,-
CASGPTDEQPQHF,TGTGCTAGTGGTCCGACGGATGAGCAGCCCCAGCATTTT,TRBJ1-5,TRBV12-5,few,-
CASSGTYEQYF,TGTGCCAGCAGTGGTACCTACGAGCAGTACTTC,TRBJ2-7,TRBV2,-,-
CASSFQRDTEAFF,TGCGCCAGCAGCTTCCAAAGGGACACTGAAGCTTTCTTT,TRBJ1-1,TRBV5-1,-,-
CASSPLQGNTEAFF,TGTGCCAGCTCACCTCTTCAGGGGAACACTGAAGCTTTCTTT,TRBJ1-1,TRBV18,-,-
CAWMIGAGKTGELFF,TGTGCCTGGATGATTGGTGCCGGGAAGACCGGGGAGCTGTTTTTT,TRBJ2-2,TRBV30,-,-